This T cell receptor beta chain appears in the sequencing data of a study of T cells in Graves' hyperthyroidism and ophthalmopathy (dated by TCRdb to the late 2010s). About the study as a whole: TCR V-J signatures able to tell the groups apart were searched for in a discovery cohort of 100 or so patients, of whom over 40 had Graves' ophthalmopathy and about 60 had stable Graves' hyperthyroidism. Following sampling, methimazole starting at 30 mg daily was given to hyperthyroidism patients, and high-dose intravenous methylprednisolone was given to ophthalmopathy patients. The 100 discovery patients were divided at random into training and test sets in a 7:3 ratio. The paper reports TCR Vbeta CDR3 sequencing of over 130 peripheral blood samples: approximately 41 ophthalmopathy, roughly 80 hyperthyroidism and around 17 progressor patients. In more than 5 Graves' hyperthyroidism patients, the study also compared T-cell repertoires from thyroid tissue with T-cell repertoires from blood. Prospective prediction of ophthalmopathy was tested in an independent validation cohort consisting of some 18 hyperthyroidism patients and some 15 patients who later progressed to ophthalmopathy. Broad study findings and their caveats: Most expanded thyroid clonotypes (frequency above 0.001) were also detected in blood, suggesting blood repertoires may reflect thyroid immune responses. A model built on a 13 V-J signature distinguished ophthalmopathy from stable hyperthyroidism, reaching 85% to 90% sensitivity and around 81% specificity in cross-validation and 80%/75% in testing. Sample size was not statistically predetermined, and investigators were not blinded to group allocation. During validation, the model predicted progression to ophthalmopathy a median of about 5.9 months ahead of onset, with just under 71% sensitivity and under 85% specificity.

Graves' hyperthyroidism was defined as stable when no progression to ophthalmopathy occurred over 18 months of follow-up. Hyperthyroidism patients were newly diagnosed, with disease duration under 2 months, and aged 18 to 65 years. Exclusion was applied to patients with uncontrolled infections, other autoimmune diseases, pregnancy or lactation. Diagnoses were based on clinical symptoms, serum thyroxine and TRAb, thyroid ultrasound and orbital computed tomography. Total RNA was extracted using Trizol reagent, and RNA quality was assessed on an Agilent 2100 Bioanalyzer. From the germline V gene, CDR1 is LGHNA and CDR2 is YSLEER. From cysteine to phenylalanine, the CDR3 is 16 amino acids long. Left in the record is the CDR3 DNA by itself, 48 bases read in frame from the first base. A distance of 13 bases separates the germline ends of V and J, which lose 0 bases and 2 bases respectively. Comments on this clonotype: Its binding antigen is unknown. There are no base qualities to consult, and no much larger clone falls within one base.

The TCR beta CDR3 regions were amplified from RNA transcripts. For the first round of RT-PCR on the TCR CDR3, the HTBI primer set was used together with the Qiagen OneStep RT-PCR kit. Libraries were constructed in a second round of multiplex PCR, after which size selection and purification were carried out. Sequencing of the libraries was done on an Illumina HiSeq2000 using paired-end 100 bp reads. Turning to the authors' computational methods: SOAPnuke was used to process the raw data, throwing out any read that contained adapters or uncalled bases, had a mean Phred below 15, or lacked an exact constant-primer or identifier match. High-quality paired reads were merged with COPE v1.2.5, and unique nucleotide sequences were defined as clonotypes. MiTCR v1.1 was used to align clonotypes to the IMGT TRBV, TRBD and TRBJ reference segments. The analysis included only V-J combinations with a frequency above 0.0001, which together covered 99% to 99.2% of the repertoires. The TCS score was defined as F50 (clonal expansion) divided by E x V (chaos), with BLOSUM62-based TCRdist calculated between CDR3 peptides within each V-J. Welch's t-statistics and random forest reduced 500 to 550 V-J features to roughly 13, which were used in a naive Bayes classifier (R e1071). Clones were called with MiXCR by TCRdb after fastp trimmed the public reads at Q25, and only in-frame beta chains were retained. Rows with a matching CDR3 protein are joined into one entry that keeps the most common DNA and genes. The V and J calls shown here were made by TCRdb, not taken from the authors' results. Here the sample has some 600,000 distinct CDR3 sequences; 46% occur a single time. The top ten constitute approximately 8.2% of the sample.

The sequence derives from a woman younger than 30 with Graves' hyperthyroidism. Donor details come from another sample of the same person, matched by shared clones. The sequence links TRBV4-3 to TRBJ2-5, with the D gene uncertain. The sequenced material came from peripheral blood or thyroid tissue (not recorded which). The DNA sequence is given as TGCGCCAGCAGCCAAGATTCTGCATTCCCTCAAGAGACCCAGTACTTC. This encodes CASSQDSAFPQETQYF.